Shown below are 6 T cell receptor beta chains from a single sample sequenced in a study of blood T cell repertoires in COVID-19. Assay: immunoSEQ multiplex PCR; the TCRdb copy retains only in-frame clones and omits some. The sample includes 300,000 to 450,000 clones, about 85% of them seen just once. The sequenced sample consisted of peripheral blood. The receptors were sampled from a woman aged 18-35 years with acute or convalescent COVID-19.

The gene calls are TRBV27 and TRBJ1-2; D is undetermined. The CDR3 is 11 amino acids. Germline assignment: CDR1 MNHEY and CDR2 SMNVEV (reference sequence). Trimming left V 10 bases short and J 6 bases short, with 12 bases between. The CDR3 DNA follows: TGTGCCACCCGAGGAGGAGATGGCTACACCTTC. Its translation is CATRGGDGYTF.

The chain employs TRBV20-1 and TRBJ2-1; the D is unclear. Germline CDR1 reads DFQATT; CDR2 reads SNEGSKA (reference sequence). V lost 3 bases to trimming and J lost 7 bases, with 7 bases between them. CDR3 size: 11 residues. The DNA for the CDR3 is TGCAGTGCTAGTACGGGTAATGAGCAGTTCTTC. Protein: CSASTGNEQFF.

The V and J genes are TRBV11-2 and TRBJ2-1; 7 bases fit TRBD1. The CDR3 loop spans 16 amino acids. V lost 4 bases, J lost 3 bases, and 9 bases stayed unmatched. The V gene's germline CDR1 is SGHAT and CDR2 FQNNGV. The CDR3 region has the DNA TGTGCCAGCAGCTCAATCGGGACAGCACGCTACAATGAGCAGTTCTTC. It is translated as CASSSIGTARYNEQFF. Together with reference TRBV11-2 and TRBJ2-1, the CDR3 gives the full variable domain: EAGVAQSPRYKIIEKRQSVAFWCNPISGHATLYWYQQILGQGPKLLIQFQNNGVVDDSQLPKDRFSAERLKGVDSTLKIQPAKLEDSAVYLCASSSIGTARYNEQFFGPGTRLTVL.

This clone has just one count. V and J are TRBV5-1 and TRBJ2-7; the D gene is possibly TRBD1 (5 bases). The CDR3 length is 14 residues. V dropped 0 bases and J dropped 5 bases, with 12 bases sitting between them. CDR1 and CDR2 (germline): SGHRS, YFSETQ. CDR3 in DNA: TGCGCCAGCAGCTTGGACAGGCCCGATCACGAGCAGTACTTC. It codes for CASSLDRPDHEQYF.

The J gene is TRBJ1-3, the V gene TRBV9; 10 nucleotides match TRBD1. V was pared by 3 bases and J by 1 base, with 10 bases of the junction left unmatched. The CDR3 spans 18 residues. Germline loops: CDR1 SGDLS, CDR2 YYNGEE. The CDR3 here is CASSAMTGGLRSGNTIYF. The DNA for the CDR3 is TGTGCCAGCAGCGCCATGACAGGGGGCTTAAGATCTGGAAACACCATATATTTT.

The CDR3 reads CASSLLTSTDTQYF. For the CDR3, the DNA is TGTGCCAGCAGCCTTTTAACTAGCACAGATACGCAGTATTTT. This chain uses TRBV7-3 with TRBJ2-3; D unclear. V lost 5 bases and J 0 bases, leaving 9 bases between the germline ends. The CDR3 is 14 amino acids. Germline CDR1 and CDR2: SGHTA and FQGTGA. Full variable domain (remainder filled in from reference TRBV7-3 and TRBJ2-3): GAGVSQTPSNKVTEKGKYVELRCDPISGHTALYWYRQSLGQGPEFLIYFQGTGAADDSGLPNDRFFAVRPEGSVSTLKIQRTERGDSAVYLCASSLLTSTDTQYFGPGTRLTVL.